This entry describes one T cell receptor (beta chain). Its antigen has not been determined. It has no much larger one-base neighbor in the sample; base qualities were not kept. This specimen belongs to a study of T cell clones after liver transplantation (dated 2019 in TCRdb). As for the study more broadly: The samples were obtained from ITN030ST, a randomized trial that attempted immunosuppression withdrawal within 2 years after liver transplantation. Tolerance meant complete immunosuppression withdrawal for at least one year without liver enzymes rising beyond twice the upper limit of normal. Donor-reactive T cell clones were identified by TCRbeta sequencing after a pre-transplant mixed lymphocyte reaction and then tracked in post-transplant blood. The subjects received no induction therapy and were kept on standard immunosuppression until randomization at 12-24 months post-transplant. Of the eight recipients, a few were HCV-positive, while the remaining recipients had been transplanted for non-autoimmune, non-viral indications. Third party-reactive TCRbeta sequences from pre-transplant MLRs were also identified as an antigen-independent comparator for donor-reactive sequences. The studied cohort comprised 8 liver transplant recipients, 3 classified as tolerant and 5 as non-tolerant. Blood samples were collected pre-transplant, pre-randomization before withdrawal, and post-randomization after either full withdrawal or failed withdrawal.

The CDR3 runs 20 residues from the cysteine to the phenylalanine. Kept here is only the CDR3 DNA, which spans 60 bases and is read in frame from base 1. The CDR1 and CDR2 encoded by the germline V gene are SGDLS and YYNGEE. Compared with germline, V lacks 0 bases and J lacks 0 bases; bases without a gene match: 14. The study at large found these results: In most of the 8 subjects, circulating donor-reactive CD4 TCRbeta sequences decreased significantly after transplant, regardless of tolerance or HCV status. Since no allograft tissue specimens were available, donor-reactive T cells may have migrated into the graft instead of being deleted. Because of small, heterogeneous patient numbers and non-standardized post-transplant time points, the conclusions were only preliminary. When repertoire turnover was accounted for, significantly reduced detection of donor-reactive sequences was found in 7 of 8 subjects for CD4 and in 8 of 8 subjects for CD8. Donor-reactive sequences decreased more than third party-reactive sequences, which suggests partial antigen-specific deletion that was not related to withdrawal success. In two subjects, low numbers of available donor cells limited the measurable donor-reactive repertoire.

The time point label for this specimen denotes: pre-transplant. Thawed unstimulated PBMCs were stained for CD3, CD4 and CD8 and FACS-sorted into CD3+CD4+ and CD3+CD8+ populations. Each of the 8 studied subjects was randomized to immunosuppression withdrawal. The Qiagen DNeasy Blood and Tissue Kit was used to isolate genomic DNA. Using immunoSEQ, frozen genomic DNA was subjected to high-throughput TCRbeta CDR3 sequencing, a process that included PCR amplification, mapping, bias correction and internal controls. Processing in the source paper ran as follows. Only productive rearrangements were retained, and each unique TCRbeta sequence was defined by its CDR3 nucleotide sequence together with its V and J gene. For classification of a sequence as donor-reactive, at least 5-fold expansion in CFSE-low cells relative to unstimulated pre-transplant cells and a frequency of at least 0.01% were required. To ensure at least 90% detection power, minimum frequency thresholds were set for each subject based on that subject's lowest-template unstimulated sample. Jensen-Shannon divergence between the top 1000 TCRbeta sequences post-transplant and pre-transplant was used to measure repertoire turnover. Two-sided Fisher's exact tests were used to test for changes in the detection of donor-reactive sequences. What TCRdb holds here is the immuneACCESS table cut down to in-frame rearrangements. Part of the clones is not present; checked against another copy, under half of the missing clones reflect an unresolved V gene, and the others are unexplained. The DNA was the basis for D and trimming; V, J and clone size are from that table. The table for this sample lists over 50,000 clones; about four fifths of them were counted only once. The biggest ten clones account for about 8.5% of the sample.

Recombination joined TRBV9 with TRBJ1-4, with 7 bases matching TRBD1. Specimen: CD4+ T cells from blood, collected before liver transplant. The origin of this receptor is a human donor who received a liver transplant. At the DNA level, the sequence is TGTGCCAGCAGCGTAGGTTTGGGGGGACAGACTACCACAACTAATGAAAAACTGTTTTTT. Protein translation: CASSVGLGGQTTTTNEKLFF.